This T cell receptor (beta chain) was identified in a study of beta chain features in type 1 diabetes. This clone came up many times. The entirety of the isolated RNA underwent reverse transcription, so expressed TCRB transcripts were sequenced. Some clones are missing from TCRdb's copy, which holds only in-frame ones; the method was immunoSEQ multiplex PCR. The table has 150,000 or so clones, 11% seen once; the top ten hold about 1.9%. The TCR comes from a man aged 18 to 30 in good health. Input material: central memory CD4+ T cells from blood.

The CDR3 DNA follows: TGTGCCAGCAGCTTAGTGGCAGCGGGCACAGATACGCAGTATTTT. Its protein product is CASSLVAAGTDTQYF. The chain combines TRBV7-2 with TRBJ2-3; tentative D call: TRBD2 (5 bases). V was shortened by 1 base and J by 1 base, with 9 bases between the two germline ends. Germline loops: CDR1 SGHTA, CDR2 FQGNSA. The CDR3 totals 15 residues.